This TCR beta chain was captured by sequencing in a study of cytomegalovirus exposure and HLA in healthy donors (TCRdb year 2017). For the wider study: An earlier analysis of fewer than 750 of the donors reported around 280 Gb of sequence data and 117 million unique TCR beta sequences obtained from about 170 million T cells. An early release covering about 600 HLA-typed donors comprised 250 to 350 gigabases of sequencing data and approximately 80 million unique TCR sequences. The genetic ancestry cluster associated with self-reported Caucasian donors included over 65% of the 398 genotyped donors. The study aimed to test whether signatures of past pathogen exposure could be identified by cataloging public T cell receptors. The study profiled the T cell repertoires of about 640 subjects by immunosequencing and related them to cytomegalovirus serostatus. In addition to the first cohort of approximately 650 subjects, a separate validation cohort of approximately 110 different subjects was used. High-throughput TCR immunosequencing, statistical association of individual TCRs with disease status, and machine learning were combined to predict cytomegalovirus infection status. In a later analysis, previously published TCR beta repertoires from 600 to 850 donors were re-analyzed and high-resolution HLA genotyping was added so that TCR occurrence patterns could be studied. In the later analysis, no new phenotypic data were used to find candidate immune exposures; instead, reliance was placed on TCR beta sequences and their occurrence across donors. An earlier analysis of roughly 580 of the donors used high-throughput TCR beta sequencing to judge whether each TCR beta V gene segment behaved as functional or pseudogenic. Donor age, sex, ethnicity and CMV serostatus were collected together with the repertoire data. A later genetic analysis used genome-wide SNP genotypes for about three fifths of the roughly 700 donors, treating that subset as a discovery cohort. Every repertoire in the discovery cohort had been generated on one and the same sequencing platform. Class I and class II HLA loci were covered by the typing at four-digit resolution. Typing coverage differed by locus: A, B, C, DRB1 and DQB1 were typed in about 620-640 donors, DQA1 in 500 to 550, DPA1 in 600 to 610, and DPB1 in around 490. A handful of DR-DQ haplotypes were handled as single units for association and clustering because linkage in the cohort was strong. Across some 400 genotyped donors of the cohort, an average of 235,054 unique TCR beta nucleotide sequences per donor were sequenced, and 15% to 20% of those sequences were non-productive. Study-wide conclusions, independent of this receptor: Linkage disequilibrium might explain the correlated functional status among segregating V segments, but an unknown experimental factor could not be excluded. Only TCR beta chains were sequenced in this cohort, and the absence of alpha or paired-chain data limited detectable features. In the study, approximately 150 TCR beta chains were listed as associated with cytomegalovirus. Specific HLA alleles were associated with roughly 16,000 TCR beta sequences at a false discovery rate of 0.05 in a later analysis. Because counts were too low, more than 15 rarely observed V segments, including chromosome 9 orphons, were excluded from the earlier analysis of 587 of the donors. According to the authors, the approach could potentially be generalized to other disease states and immunological phenotypes. The presence/absence analyses assumed that sequencing depth was roughly uniform across donors, and that assumption may not be true. The 87-base-pair reads could not distinguish some IMGT-functional V segments, including TRBV6-2 and TRBV6-3, so those segments were excluded. HLA typing was unavailable for some donors at each locus, so association tests used only the typed subset. A further reported finding was that TCR beta sequences accurately predicted the HLA-A and HLA-B alleles for most subjects in the first cohort. Across donors, most TCR sequences were observed very rarely, whereas some public TCRs were present in many individuals. In an earlier analysis of approximately 590 of the donors, most TCR beta V segments were observed in productive rearrangements about 87% or about 30% of the time, broadly matching IMGT annotations. CMV serostatus was the only immune exposure information available for the cohort. Several of the top co-occurrence clusters appeared to be linked to parvovirus B19, influenza, CMV and Epstein-Barr virus, according to a later analysis. According to a later analysis, TCR association rates differed among HLA loci, with DRB1 alleles showing the most associated TCRs and HLA-C alleles showing the fewest. In vitro tests confirmed that three of the cytomegalovirus-associated TCR beta chains recognize cytomegalovirus antigens. V-gene and J-gene trimming of TCR beta chains was associated with a missense DCLRE1C variant in a later genetic analysis, and the association was replicated in an independent cohort. In a later analysis, HLA-associated TCR beta chains showed more clonal expansion and lower generation probabilities than non-associated chains that were equally common. Assigning TCR associations to individual alleles was difficult when HLA alleles, especially DR and DQ, strongly co-occurred. In a later genetic analysis, fewer N-insertions in productive TCRs were reported among donors in an Asian-associated ancestry cluster than the approximately 670-donor mean. The classifier was reported to diagnose cytomegalovirus status with high specificity and sensitivity in both the original and validation cohorts. The sequencing pipeline was judged likely to have produced a cluster of highly shared sequence variants as a technical artifact. According to a later analysis, most CMV-associated TCR beta chains appeared to be HLA-restricted, and the HLA associations seemed to be driven largely by CMV exposure.

Library construction relied on the immunoSEQ multiplex PCR assay. For the multiplex PCR, a mixture combining 60 forward primers for TCR Vbeta segments and 13 reverse primers for TCR Jbeta segments was used. Amplification of the CDR3 region of rearranged TCR beta genes was performed with a multiplex PCR assay on genomic DNA. On the Illumina HiSeq System, the amplified TCR beta libraries were sequenced as 87-base-pair reads. The paper's processing steps were these. Across the roughly 700 repertoires, a later analysis counted tens of millions of unique TCR beta chains, 9.5 million to 12 million of which were shared by at least two donors. To remove PCR and sequencing errors, raw reads were error-corrected and collapsed into unique sequences using a nearest-neighbor algorithm that merged closely related sequences. CDR3 sequences were aligned to IMGT reference sequences to assign V, D and J gene segments. Each retained sequence needed at least a six-nucleotide match to both a V gene segment and a J gene segment. Rearrangements were called productive when the CDR3 lacked stop codons and stayed in frame with V and J; all others were non-productive. CDR3 was defined by IMGT convention, running from the second conserved V-encoded cysteine to the conserved J-encoded phenylalanine. The earlier analysis of about 560 of the donors excluded any sequence lacking an unambiguous match to a single V gene segment. An earlier analysis of several hundred of the donors called V segments functional above 56.7% productive rearrangements and segregating when the between-donor standard deviation exceeded 5%. A statistical classification framework was developed to diagnose cytomegalovirus status using the catalog of TCR beta chain sequences. V and J gene assignment, in a later analysis, came from comparing TCR nucleotide sequences with IMGT/GENE-DB human TR gene sequences. A later analysis assigned CDR3 sequences and most-parsimonious VDJ recombination scenarios with the TCRdist pipeline. In a later analysis, each TCR beta chain was defined by its CDR3 amino acid sequence together with its V-gene family, and reads without a unique V-gene family were excluded. A later analysis removed roughly 590 highly shared, low-generation-probability nucleotide sequences to deal with suspected cross-contamination and a sequencing artifact. In a later analysis, a clonal expansion index for each public chain was calculated from normalized within-repertoire ranks of inferred template counts. Generation probabilities in a later analysis came from a VDJ recombination model fitted to out-of-frame rearrangements, and those results were checked against IGoR. In a later analysis, hypergeometric tests were used to score TCR-TCR, TCR-HLA and TCR-CMV co-occurrence, with a repertoire-size bias correction applied to TCR pairs. In a later analysis, false discovery rates were estimated by permuting HLA or CMV assignments 20 times. In a later analysis, co-occurring TCRs were grouped using DBSCAN, and TCRdist sequence similarity was added for clustering within HLA-allele-positive subsets. Co-occurrence clustering excluded repertoires with fewer than 30,000 or more than 120,000 public chains, plus five with anomalous nucleotide sharing. TCRdb's version of the immuneACCESS table is confined to in-frame rearrangements and falls short of the full clone set. An unresolved V gene accounts for under half of the shortfall where checked; the remainder is of unknown origin. That table is the source of V, J and clone size, and D and trimming were worked out from the DNA. The sample has tens of thousands of clones on record. Roughly 8% of the sample lies in the top ten.

The cohort consisted of 666 healthy bone marrow donors. At the time of sampling, all cohort members were nominally healthy, though unrecorded immune exposures were likely present. The donor was CMV seronegative and was included in the group of 352 seronegative cohort members. Each donor provided a peripheral blood sample, and peripheral blood mononuclear cells were used for TCR beta sequencing. The Qiagen DNeasy Blood Extraction Kit was used to extract genomic DNA from the blood cell samples. As concerns this clone: Its target antigen remains unknown.

V loses 3 bases at its end and J loses 6 bases; junction bases beyond the gene matches: 12. From a lookup of the germline V gene, CDR1 and CDR2 are KGHSH and LQKENI. Measured from the cysteine to the phenylalanine, the CDR3 is 16 residues long. The CDR3 DNA has 48 bases and is translated from base 1. The receptor chain draws on TRBV18 and TRBJ1-2, and 8 junctional nucleotides match TRBD1. The clonotype was recovered from a male donor in good health and CMV-seronegative. The sequenced material came from PBMCs. The DNA reads as follows: TGTGCCAGCTCACCGCTTCCGACAGGGGCCTCAGATGGCTACACCTTC. Translated, this is CASSPLPTGASDGYTF.